A single sample is the source of the 21 T cell receptor beta chains below, sequenced in a study of CD8+ T cells in alopecia areata. As the sequencing template, cDNA was produced by extracting RNA and reverse transcribing it. Here immunoSEQ multiplex PCR was the method, and the copy in TCRdb shows in-frame clones only, minus some. The sample includes 190,000 or so clones, around 50% of them seen just once. As for treatment: oral pan-JAK inhibitor, 5-10 mg twice daily. Source: CD8+ T cells sorted from blood, taken at week 24, from a patient treated with tofacitinib. The receptors were gathered from a human donor with alopecia areata.

The chain employs TRBV11-2 and TRBJ1-1; a possible D gene is TRBD1 (6 bases). Germline assignment: CDR1 SGHAT and CDR2 FQNNGV. The CDR3 length is 15 residues. Trimming shortened V by 5 bases and J by 3 bases, and 16 bases separated the two germline ends. The CDR3 reads CASSPRTTGYTEAFF. The CDR3 bases are TGTGCCAGCAGCCCACGAACGACAGGATACACTGAAGCTTTCTTT.

The chain couples TRBV5-6 to TRBJ2-7; TRBD1 aligns across 9 bases. CDR1 SGHDT and CDR2 YYEEEE come from the germline V gene. J lost 9 bases, V lost 5 bases, and 12 bases had no gene match. This CDR3 comprises 14 residues. The CDR3 protein is CASSPGTGYNGQYF. In DNA form, the CDR3 reads TGTGCCAGCAGTCCCGGGACAGGGTACAACGGGCAGTACTTC.

This clone showed up just a few times. The chain carries TRBV4-2 and TRBJ1-2, with 9 bases aligning to TRBD1. The germline CDR1 and CDR2 sequences are LGHNA and YNFKEQ. V was clipped by 8 bases and J by 8 bases; unmatched bases: 6. This CDR3 region has 12 residues. Here the CDR3 reads CASLGQGGGYTF. DNA of the CDR3: TGTGCCAGCCTGGGACAGGGAGGAGGCTACACCTTC.

The rearrangement joins TRBV6-1 to TRBJ1-5; no definite D call. Trimming stripped 2 bases from V and 8 bases from J, with 1 base between. The CDR3 runs to 10 residues. Germline V gene lookup returns CDR1 MNHNS and CDR2 SASEGT. CDR3 nucleotides: TGTGCCAGCAGTGAAAAGCCCCAGCATTTT. This gives the protein CASSEKPQHF.

The chain employs TRBV7-9 and TRBJ2-1; perhaps TRBD1 as D (6 bases). Germline V gene lookup returns CDR1 SEHNR and CDR2 FQNEAQ (reference sequence). Trimming pared 2 bases from V and 10 bases from J, leaving 12 bases between. CDR3 size: 13 residues. CDR3 nucleotides: TGTGCCAGCAGCTTATCAGGGGAGAAGGAGCAGTTCTTC. Its protein product is CASSLSGEKEQFF.

This clone was seen a few times. The chain combines TRBV10-2 with TRBJ2-6; D may be TRBD1 or TRBD2 (6 bases each). Trimming shortened V by 3 bases and J by 0 bases, and 9 bases separated the two germline ends. CDR1 and CDR2 (germline): WSHSY, SAAADI. The CDR3 covers 16 residues. The CDR3 is CASSDGGRSGANVLTF. The CDR3 DNA reads as TGCGCCAGCAGTGATGGGGGGCGCTCTGGGGCCAACGTCCTGACTTTC.

This clone occurred a few times. The chain joins TRBV29-1 to TRBJ2-7, with D hard to call. The CDR3 spans 12 residues. Germline assignment: CDR1 SQVTM and CDR2 ANQGSEA. V lost 2 bases and J lost 1, with 6 bases in between. CDR3 region: CSVETFSYEQYF. In DNA, the CDR3 is TGCAGCGTTGAAACGTTTTCCTACGAGCAGTACTTC.

The rearrangement links TRBV11-2 to TRBJ2-3; tentative D call: TRBD2 (5 bases). Germline CDR1 reads SGHAT; CDR2 reads FQNNGV. Trimming removed 3 bases from V and 11 bases from J, with 12 bases in between. This CDR3 comprises 12 residues. The CDR3 protein is CASSFDVGEQYF. CDR3 nucleotide sequence: TGTGCCAGCAGCTTCGACGTGGGAGAGCAGTATTTT.

The gene calls are TRBV5-6 and TRBJ1-2; D unresolved. The CDR3 is made up of 13 amino acids. Germline V lookup: CDR1 SGHDT, CDR2 YYEEEE. V was clipped by 2 bases and J by 4 bases, with 9 bases between them. The CDR3 here is CASSFKTIYGYTF. Here the CDR3 DNA reads TGTGCCAGCAGCTTCAAAACGATCTATGGCTACACCTTC.

The chain has TRBV25-1 and TRBJ1-2; no clear D. Germline V gene sequence: CDR1 MGHDK, CDR2 SYGVNS. The CDR3 runs to 14 residues. V lost 0 bases and J 4 bases, leaving 9 bases between the germline ends. In DNA form, the CDR3 reads TGTGCCAGCAGTGAATACTACGGTTTCTATGGCTACACCTTC. Encoded protein: CASSEYYGFYGYTF.

This clone was found a few times. The rearrangement uses TRBV19 and TRBJ1-1, with no clear D. Germline V CDR1 and CDR2: LNHDA, SQIVND (reference sequence). V gave up 5 bases and J gave up 3 bases, with 13 bases separating them. The CDR3 is made up of 14 amino acids. The CDR3 reads CASSARRRDTEAFF. In nucleotides, the CDR3 is TGTGCCAGTAGTGCGAGGCGCCGGGACACTGAAGCTTTCTTT.

This chain connects TRBV5-1 to TRBJ1-2, with D unclear. The CDR3 has 12 residues. V shed 6 bases and J shed 3 bases, with 9 bases lying between them. In germline, CDR1 is SGHRS, CDR2 YFSETQ. The CDR3 DNA is TGCGCCAGCACATTTCGCGACTATGGCTACACCTTC. It codes for CASTFRDYGYTF.

The chain recombines TRBV2 with TRBJ2-2; the D is unclear. The germline V and J ends were trimmed by 7 bases and 4 bases, with 13 bases remaining between them. The CDR3 runs 14 residues. The V gene's germline CDR1 is SNHLY and CDR2 FYNNEI. CDR3 residues: CASISTSGTGELFF. CDR3 sequence (DNA): TGTGCCAGCATCTCGACCTCGGGCACCGGGGAGCTGTTTTTT.

This chain uses TRBV11-2 with TRBJ2-2, with 9 bases matching TRBD2. Losses at the gene ends were 5 bases for V and 4 bases for J; bases not matched to a gene: 5. Per the germline V gene, CDR1 is SGHAT and CDR2 is FQNNGV. This CDR3 has 15 amino acids. The CDR3 DNA reads as TGTGCCAGCAGCCCCCCTAGCGGGGTCACCGGGGAGCTGTTTTTT. It specifies CASSPPSGVTGELFF. The whole variable domain, filled in from reference TRBV11-2 and TRBJ2-2, reads EAGVAQSPRYKIIEKRQSVAFWCNPISGHATLYWYQQILGQGPKLLIQFQNNGVVDDSQLPKDRFSAERLKGVDSTLKIQPAKLEDSAVYLCASSPPSGVTGELFFGEGSRLTVL.

CDR3: CASSWTVLAGQETQYF. As DNA, the CDR3 is TGCGCCAGCAGCTGGACTGTACTAGCGGGGCAAGAGACCCAGTACTTC. The rearrangement uses TRBV5-1 and TRBJ2-5, with TRBD2 matching 10 bases. CDR1 is SGHRS and CDR2 is YFSETQ in the germline V gene. This CDR3 contains 16 residues. Trimming took 3 bases from V and 2 from J; bases not matched to a gene: 7.

This clone has more than one count but fewer than ten. The chain carries TRBV25-1 and TRBJ2-7, with unresolved D. Germline lookup yields CDR1 MGHDK and CDR2 SYGVNS. The CDR3 has 11 residues. With 3 bases removed from V and 9 bases from J, the gap between germline ends came to 9 bases. The CDR3 coding sequence is TGTGCCAGCAGTGATTCCGTGGGGCAGTACTTC. This encodes CASSDSVGQYF.

The chain links TRBV30 to TRBJ1-1; tentatively, D is TRBD1 (5 bases). Trimming took off 1 base at V and 5 bases at J, with 14 bases between the two ends. The CDR3 contains 14 residues. Per germline, CDR1 GTSNPN and CDR2 SVGIG (reference sequence). This CDR3 reads CAWSGRTGGTEAFF. The DNA for the CDR3 is TGTGCCTGGAGTGGAAGGACCGGGGGGACTGAAGCTTTCTTT.

The chain couples TRBV29-1 to TRBJ2-1; TRBD1 matches 7 bases. J was trimmed by 6 bases and V by 8 bases; bases with no gene match: 4. Germline-derived CDR1 and CDR2 are SQVTM and ANQGSEA. The CDR3 is made up of 11 amino acids. CDR3 region: CSLRQGNEQFF. CDR3 in DNA: TGCAGCCTGCGACAGGGCAATGAGCAGTTCTTC.

This clone was recorded once. This chain uses TRBV15 with TRBJ1-2; weak D call: TRBD1 (6 bases). The CDR3 length is 11 residues. V lost 8 bases and J lost 7, with 11 bases in between. Germline V lookup: CDR1 LNHNV, CDR2 YYDKDF (reference sequence). The CDR3 reads CATEGGIGYTF. The CDR3 DNA sequence: TGTGCCACCGAGGGGGGGATTGGCTACACCTTC.

The chain employs TRBV27 and TRBJ2-2, with D unclear. The CDR3 runs 12 residues. Looked up from germline, CDR1 is MNHEY and CDR2 is SMNVEV (reference sequence). V lost 5 bases and J 6 bases, leaving 7 bases between the germline ends. The CDR3 DNA reads TGTGCCAGCAGTCCTTTCCCCGGGGAGCTGTTTTTT. Translating it yields CASSPFPGELFF.

The chain is built from TRBV14 and TRBJ2-3; D ambiguous. The CDR3 runs 14 residues. The ends were cut back, 2 bases at V and 6 bases at J, with 12 bases in the middle. CDR1 and CDR2 (germline): SGHDN, FVKESK. The CDR3 DNA follows: TGTGCCAGCAGCCAACGAGACTTACCGGATACGCAGTATTTT. Residues: CASSQRDLPDTQYF.